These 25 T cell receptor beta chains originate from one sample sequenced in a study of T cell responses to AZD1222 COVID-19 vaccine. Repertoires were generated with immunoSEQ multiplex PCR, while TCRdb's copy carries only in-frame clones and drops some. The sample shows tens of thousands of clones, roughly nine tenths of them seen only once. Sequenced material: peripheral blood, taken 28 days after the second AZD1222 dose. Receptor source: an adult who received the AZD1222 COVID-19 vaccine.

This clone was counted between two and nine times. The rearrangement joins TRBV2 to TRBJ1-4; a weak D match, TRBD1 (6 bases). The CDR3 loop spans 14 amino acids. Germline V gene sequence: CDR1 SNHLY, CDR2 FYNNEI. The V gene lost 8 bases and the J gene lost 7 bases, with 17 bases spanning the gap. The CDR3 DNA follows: TGTGCCAGCTCCAACGGGGGGCTGGCTGAAAAACTGTTTTTT. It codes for CASSNGGLAEKLFF.

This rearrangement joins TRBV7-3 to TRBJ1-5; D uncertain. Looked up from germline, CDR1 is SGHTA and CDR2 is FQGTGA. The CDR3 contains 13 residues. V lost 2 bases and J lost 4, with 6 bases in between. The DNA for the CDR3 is TGTGCCAGCAGCTTAGGCCTGAATCAGCCCCAGCATTTT. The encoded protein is CASSLGLNQPQHF.

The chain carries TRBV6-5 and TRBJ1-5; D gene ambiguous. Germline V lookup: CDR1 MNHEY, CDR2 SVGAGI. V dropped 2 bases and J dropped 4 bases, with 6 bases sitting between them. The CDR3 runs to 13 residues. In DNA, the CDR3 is TGTGCCAGCAGTTACCGCATGAATCAGCCCCAGCATTTT. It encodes CASSYRMNQPQHF.

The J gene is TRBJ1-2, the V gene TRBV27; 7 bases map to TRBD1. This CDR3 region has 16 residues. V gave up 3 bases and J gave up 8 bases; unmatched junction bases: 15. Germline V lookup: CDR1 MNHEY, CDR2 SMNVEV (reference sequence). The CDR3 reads CASSFTPPMTGLGYTF. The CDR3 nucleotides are TGTGCCAGCAGTTTTACCCCACCAATGACAGGGCTCGGCTACACCTTC.

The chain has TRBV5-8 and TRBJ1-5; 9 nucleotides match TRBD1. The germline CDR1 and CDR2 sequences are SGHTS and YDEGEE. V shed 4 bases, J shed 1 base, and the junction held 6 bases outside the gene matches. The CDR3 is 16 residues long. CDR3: CASSRGTGSSNQPQHF. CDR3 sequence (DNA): TGTGCCAGCAGCAGGGGGACAGGGTCAAGCAATCAGCCCCAGCATTTT.

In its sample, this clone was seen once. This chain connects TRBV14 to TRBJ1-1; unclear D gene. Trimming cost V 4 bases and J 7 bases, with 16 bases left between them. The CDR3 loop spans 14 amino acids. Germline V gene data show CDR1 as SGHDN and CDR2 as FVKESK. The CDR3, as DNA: TGTGCCAGCAGCCCCCACCTGGAGGTTGGTGAAGCTTTCTTT. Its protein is CASSPHLEVGEAFF.

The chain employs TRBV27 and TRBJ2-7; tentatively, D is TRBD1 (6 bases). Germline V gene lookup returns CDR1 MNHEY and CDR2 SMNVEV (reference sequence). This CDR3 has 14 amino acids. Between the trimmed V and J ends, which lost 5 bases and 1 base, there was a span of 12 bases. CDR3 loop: CASSPPTGSYEQYF. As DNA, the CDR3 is TGTGCCAGCAGTCCCCCGACAGGTTCCTACGAGCAGTACTTC.

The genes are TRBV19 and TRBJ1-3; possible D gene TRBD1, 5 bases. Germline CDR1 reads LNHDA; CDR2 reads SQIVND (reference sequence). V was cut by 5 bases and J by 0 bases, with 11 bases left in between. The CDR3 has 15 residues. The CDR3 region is CASSGPGPSGNTIYF. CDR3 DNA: TGTGCCAGTAGTGGTCCAGGGCCCTCTGGAAACACCATATATTTT.

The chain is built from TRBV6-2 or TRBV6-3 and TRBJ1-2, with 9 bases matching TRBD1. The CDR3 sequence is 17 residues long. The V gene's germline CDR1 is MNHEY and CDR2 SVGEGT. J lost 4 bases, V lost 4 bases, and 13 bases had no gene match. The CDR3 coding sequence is TGTGCCAGCAGTTTTCCGGGACAGGGAAAGTCTAGCTATGGCTACACCTTC. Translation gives CASSFPGQGKSSYGYTF.

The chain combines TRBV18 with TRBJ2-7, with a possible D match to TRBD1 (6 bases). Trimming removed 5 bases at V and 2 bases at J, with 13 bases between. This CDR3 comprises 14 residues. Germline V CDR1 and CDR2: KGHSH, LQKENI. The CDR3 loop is CASSAPQGTYEQYF. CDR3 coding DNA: TGTGCCAGCTCAGCCCCCCAGGGGACCTACGAGCAGTACTTC.

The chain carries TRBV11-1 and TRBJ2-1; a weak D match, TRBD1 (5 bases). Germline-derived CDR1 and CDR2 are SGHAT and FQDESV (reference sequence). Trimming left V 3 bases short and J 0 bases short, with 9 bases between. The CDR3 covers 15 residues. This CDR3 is CASSFRVSSYNEQFF. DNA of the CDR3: TGTGCCAGCAGCTTCAGGGTGAGCTCCTACAATGAGCAGTTCTTC.

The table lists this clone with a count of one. Here the CDR3 reads CASSPPSGAVGGETQYF. CDR3 coding DNA: TGTGCCAGCTCACCACCTAGCGGAGCAGTGGGTGGGGAGACCCAGTACTTC. The chain couples TRBV18 to TRBJ2-5, with D perhaps TRBD2 (6 bases). CDR3 length: 17 amino acids. The V end lost 0 bases, the J end lost 5 bases, and 19 bases lay between the germline ends. The V gene's germline CDR1 is KGHSH and CDR2 LQKENI.

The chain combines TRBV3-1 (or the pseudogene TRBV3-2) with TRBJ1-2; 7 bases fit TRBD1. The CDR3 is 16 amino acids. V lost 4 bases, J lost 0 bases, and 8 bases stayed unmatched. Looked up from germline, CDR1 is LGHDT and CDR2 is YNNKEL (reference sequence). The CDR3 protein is CASSPRDREANYGYTF. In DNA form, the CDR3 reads TGTGCCAGCAGCCCTAGGGACAGAGAAGCTAACTATGGCTACACCTTC.

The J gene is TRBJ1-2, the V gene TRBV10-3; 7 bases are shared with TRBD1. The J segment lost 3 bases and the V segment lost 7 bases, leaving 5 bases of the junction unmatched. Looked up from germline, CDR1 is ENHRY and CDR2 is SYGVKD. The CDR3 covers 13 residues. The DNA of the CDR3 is TGTGCCATCACCAACAGGGGAGACTATGGCTACACCTTC. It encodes CAITNRGDYGYTF.

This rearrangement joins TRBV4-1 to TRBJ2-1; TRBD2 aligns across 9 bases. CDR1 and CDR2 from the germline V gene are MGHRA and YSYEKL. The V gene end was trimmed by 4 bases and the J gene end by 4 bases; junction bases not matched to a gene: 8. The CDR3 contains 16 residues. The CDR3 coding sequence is TGCGCCAGCAGCCGCCAGACTAGCGGAACATACAATGAGCAGTTCTTC. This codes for CASSRQTSGTYNEQFF.

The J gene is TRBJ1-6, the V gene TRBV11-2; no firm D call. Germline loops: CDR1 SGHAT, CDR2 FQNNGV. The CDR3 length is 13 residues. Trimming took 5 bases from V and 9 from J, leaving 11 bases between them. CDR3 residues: CASSPLAGSPLHF. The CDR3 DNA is TGTGCCAGCAGCCCCCTGGCGGGTTCACCCCTCCACTTT. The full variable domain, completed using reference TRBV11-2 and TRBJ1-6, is EAGVAQSPRYKIIEKRQSVAFWCNPISGHATLYWYQQILGQGPKLLIQFQNNGVVDDSQLPKDRFSAERLKGVDSTLKIQPAKLEDSAVYLCASSPLAGSPLHFGNGTRLTVT.

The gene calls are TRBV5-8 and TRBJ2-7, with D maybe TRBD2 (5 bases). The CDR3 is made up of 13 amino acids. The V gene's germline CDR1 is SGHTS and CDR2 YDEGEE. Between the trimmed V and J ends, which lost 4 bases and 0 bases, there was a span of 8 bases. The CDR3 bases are TGTGCCAGCAGCCCGGGAAACTCCTACGAGCAGTACTTC. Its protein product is CASSPGNSYEQYF.

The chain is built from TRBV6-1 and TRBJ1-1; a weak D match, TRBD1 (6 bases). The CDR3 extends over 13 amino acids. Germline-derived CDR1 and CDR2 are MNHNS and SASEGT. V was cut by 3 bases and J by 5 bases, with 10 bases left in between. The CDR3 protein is CASSEDSETEAFF. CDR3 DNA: TGTGCCAGCAGTGAGGACAGCGAGACTGAAGCTTTCTTT.

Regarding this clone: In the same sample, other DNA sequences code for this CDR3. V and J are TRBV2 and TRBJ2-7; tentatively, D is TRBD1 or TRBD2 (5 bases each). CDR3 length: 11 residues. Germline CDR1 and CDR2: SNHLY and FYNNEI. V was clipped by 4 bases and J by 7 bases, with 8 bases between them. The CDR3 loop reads CASSGWGEQYF. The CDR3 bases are TGTGCCAGCAGTGGTTGGGGGGAGCAGTACTTC.

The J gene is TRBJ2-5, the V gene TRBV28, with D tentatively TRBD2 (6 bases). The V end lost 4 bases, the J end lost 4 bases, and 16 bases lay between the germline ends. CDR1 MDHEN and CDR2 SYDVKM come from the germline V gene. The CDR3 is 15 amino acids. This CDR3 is CASSSLGGGSETQYF. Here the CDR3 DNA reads TGTGCCAGCAGTTCCCTTGGTGGGGGGTCAGAGACCCAGTACTTC.

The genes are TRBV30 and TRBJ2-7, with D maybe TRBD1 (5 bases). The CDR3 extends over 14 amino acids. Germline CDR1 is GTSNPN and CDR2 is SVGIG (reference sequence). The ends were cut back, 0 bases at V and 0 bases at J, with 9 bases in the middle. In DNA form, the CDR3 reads TGTGCCTGGAGTGTACAGGACGACTCCTACGAGCAGTACTTC. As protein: CAWSVQDDSYEQYF.

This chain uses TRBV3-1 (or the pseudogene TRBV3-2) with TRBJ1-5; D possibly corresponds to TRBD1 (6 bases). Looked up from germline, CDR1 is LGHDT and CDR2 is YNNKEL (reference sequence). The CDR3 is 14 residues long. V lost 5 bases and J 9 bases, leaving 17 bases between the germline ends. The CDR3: CASSYSGGLRPQHF. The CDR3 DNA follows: TGTGCCAGCAGCTACAGTGGGGGGCTGCGGCCCCAGCATTTT.

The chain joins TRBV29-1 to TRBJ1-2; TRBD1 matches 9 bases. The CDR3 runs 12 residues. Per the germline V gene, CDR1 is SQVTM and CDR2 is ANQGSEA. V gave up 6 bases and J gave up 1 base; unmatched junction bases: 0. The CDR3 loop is CSVDRGNYGYTF. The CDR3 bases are TGCAGCGTGGACAGGGGTAACTATGGCTACACCTTC.

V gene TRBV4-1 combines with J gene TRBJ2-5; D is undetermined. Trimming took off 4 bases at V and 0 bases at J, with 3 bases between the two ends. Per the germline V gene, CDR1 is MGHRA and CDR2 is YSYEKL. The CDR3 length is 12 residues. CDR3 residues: CASSPDQETQYF. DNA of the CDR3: TGCGCCAGCAGCCCCGACCAAGAGACCCAGTACTTC.

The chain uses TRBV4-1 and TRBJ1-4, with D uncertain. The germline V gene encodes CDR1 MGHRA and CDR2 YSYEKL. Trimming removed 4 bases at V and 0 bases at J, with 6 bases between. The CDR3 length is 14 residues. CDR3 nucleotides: TGCGCCAGCAGCCTCTTAACAACTAATGAAAAACTGTTTTTT. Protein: CASSLLTTNEKLFF.